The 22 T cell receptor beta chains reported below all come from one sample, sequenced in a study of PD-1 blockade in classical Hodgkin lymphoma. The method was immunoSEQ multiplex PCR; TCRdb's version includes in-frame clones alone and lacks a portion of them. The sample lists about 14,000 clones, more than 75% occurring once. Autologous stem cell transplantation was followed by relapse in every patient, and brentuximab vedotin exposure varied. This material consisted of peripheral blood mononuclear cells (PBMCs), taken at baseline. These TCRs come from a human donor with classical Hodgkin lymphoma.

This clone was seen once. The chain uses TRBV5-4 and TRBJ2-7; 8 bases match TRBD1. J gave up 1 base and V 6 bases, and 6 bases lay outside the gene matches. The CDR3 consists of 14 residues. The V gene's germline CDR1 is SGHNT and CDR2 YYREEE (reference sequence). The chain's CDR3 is CASTGTGASYEQYF. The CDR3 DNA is TGTGCCAGCACCGGGACAGGAGCATCCTACGAGCAGTACTTC.

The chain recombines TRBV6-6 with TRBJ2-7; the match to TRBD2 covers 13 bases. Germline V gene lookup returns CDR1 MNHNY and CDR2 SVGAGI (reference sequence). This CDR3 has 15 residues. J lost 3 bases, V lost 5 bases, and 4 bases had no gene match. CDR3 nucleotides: TGTGCCAGCAGTAGGGGGACTAGCGGGGTCTACGAGCAGTACTTC. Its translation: CASSRGTSGVYEQYF.

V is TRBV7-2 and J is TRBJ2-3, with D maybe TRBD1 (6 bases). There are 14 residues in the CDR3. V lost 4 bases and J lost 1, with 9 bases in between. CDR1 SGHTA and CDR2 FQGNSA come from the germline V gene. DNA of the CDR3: TGTGCCAGCAGCTATTGGGGGCGCACAGATACGCAGTATTTT. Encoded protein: CASSYWGRTDTQYF.

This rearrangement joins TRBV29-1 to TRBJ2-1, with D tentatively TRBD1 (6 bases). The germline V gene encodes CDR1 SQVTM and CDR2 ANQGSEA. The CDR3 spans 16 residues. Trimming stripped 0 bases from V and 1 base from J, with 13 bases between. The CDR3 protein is CSVEDPDRLSYNEQFF. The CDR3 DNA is TGCAGCGTTGAAGATCCCGACAGGCTTTCCTACAATGAGCAGTTCTTC.

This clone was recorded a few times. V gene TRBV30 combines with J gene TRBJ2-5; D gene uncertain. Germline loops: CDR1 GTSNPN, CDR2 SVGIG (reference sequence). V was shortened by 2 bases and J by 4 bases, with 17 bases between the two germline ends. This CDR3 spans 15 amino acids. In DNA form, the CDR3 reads TGTGCCTGGAGTCTGAACAAGCCTTTTCCAGAGACCCAGTACTTC. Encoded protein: CAWSLNKPFPETQYF.

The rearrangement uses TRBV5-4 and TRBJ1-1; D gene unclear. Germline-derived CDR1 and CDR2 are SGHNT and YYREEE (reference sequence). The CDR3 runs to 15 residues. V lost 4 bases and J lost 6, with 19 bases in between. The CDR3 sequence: CASSPGRSKDPEAFF. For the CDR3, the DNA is TGTGCCAGCAGCCCTGGGAGATCAAAGGACCCTGAAGCTTTCTTT.

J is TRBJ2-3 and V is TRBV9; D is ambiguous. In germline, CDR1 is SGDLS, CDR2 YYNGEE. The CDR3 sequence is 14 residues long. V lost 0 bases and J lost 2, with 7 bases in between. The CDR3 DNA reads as TGTGCCAGCAGCGTAGACGAGACCACAGATACGCAGTATTTT. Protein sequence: CASSVDETTDTQYF. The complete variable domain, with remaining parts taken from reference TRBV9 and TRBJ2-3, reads DSGVTQTPKHLITATGQRVTLRCSPRSGDLSVYWYQQSLDQGLQFLIQYYNGEERAKGNILERFSAQQFPDLHSELNLSSLELGDSALYFCASSVDETTDTQYFGPGTRLTVL.

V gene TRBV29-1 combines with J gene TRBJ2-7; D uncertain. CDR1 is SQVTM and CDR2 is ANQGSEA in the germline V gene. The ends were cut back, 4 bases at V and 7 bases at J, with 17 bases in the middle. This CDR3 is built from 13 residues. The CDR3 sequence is CSVGRAGLWEQYF. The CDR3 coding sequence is TGCAGCGTTGGAAGGGCAGGCCTTTGGGAGCAGTACTTC.

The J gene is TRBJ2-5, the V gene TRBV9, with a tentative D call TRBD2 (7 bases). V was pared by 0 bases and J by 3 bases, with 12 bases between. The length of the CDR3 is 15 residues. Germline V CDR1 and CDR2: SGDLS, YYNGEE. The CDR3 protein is CASSVAAGAKETQYF. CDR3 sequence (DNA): TGTGCCAGCAGCGTAGCTGCGGGGGCTAAAGAGACCCAGTACTTC.

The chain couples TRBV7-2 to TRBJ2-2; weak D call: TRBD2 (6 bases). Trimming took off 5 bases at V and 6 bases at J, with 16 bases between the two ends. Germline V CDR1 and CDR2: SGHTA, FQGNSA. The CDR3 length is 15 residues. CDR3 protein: CASSPSDYPPGELFF. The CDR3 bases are TGTGCCAGCAGCCCCTCGGACTATCCCCCCGGGGAGCTGTTTTTT.

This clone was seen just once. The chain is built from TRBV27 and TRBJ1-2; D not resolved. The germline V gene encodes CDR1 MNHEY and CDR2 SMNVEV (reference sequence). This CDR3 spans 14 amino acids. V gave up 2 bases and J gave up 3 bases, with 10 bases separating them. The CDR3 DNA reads TGTGCCAGCAGTTTAGTCGAGGGCTACTATGGCTACACCTTC. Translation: CASSLVEGYYGYTF.

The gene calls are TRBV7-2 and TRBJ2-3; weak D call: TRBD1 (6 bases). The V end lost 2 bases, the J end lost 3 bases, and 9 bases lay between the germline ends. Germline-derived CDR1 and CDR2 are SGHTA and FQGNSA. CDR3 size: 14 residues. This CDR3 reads CASSLMGATDTQYF. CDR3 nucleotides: TGTGCCAGCAGCTTAATGGGGGCAACAGATACGCAGTATTTT.

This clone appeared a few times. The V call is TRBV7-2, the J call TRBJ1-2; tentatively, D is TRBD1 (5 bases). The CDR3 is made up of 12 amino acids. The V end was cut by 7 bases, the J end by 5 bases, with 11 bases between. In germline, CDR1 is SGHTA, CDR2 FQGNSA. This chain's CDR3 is CASNEGRYGYTF. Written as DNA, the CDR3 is TGTGCCAGCAATGAGGGACGGTATGGCTACACCTTC. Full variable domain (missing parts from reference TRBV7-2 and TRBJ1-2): GAGVSQSPSNKVTEKGKDVELRCDPISGHTALYWYRQSLGQGLEFLIYFQGNSAPDKSGLPSDRFSAERTGGSVSTLTIQRTQQEDSAVYLCASNEGRYGYTFGSGTRLTVV.

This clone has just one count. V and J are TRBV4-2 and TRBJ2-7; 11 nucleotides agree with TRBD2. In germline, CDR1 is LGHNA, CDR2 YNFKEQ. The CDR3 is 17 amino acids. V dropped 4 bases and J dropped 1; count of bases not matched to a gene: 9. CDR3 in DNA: TGTGCCAGCAGCCCCCTGAGGGGACTAGCGGATTCCTACGAGCAGTACTTC. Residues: CASSPLRGLADSYEQYF.

CDR3 amino acids: CASSTTGGAETQYF. The CDR3 DNA sequence: TGTGCCAGTAGTACGACAGGGGGCGCGGAGACCCAGTACTTC. The V gene is TRBV19, the J gene TRBJ2-5; 10 nucleotides align to TRBD1. This CDR3 spans 14 amino acids. The ends lost 4 bases at V and 5 bases at J; junction bases unmatched: 4. Germline lookup yields CDR1 LNHDA and CDR2 SQIVND (reference sequence).

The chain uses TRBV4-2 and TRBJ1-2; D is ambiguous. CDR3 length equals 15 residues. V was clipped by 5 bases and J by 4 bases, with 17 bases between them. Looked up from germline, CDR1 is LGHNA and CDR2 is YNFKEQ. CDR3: CASSSSGGWVYGYTF. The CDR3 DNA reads TGTGCCAGCAGCTCCTCGGGAGGGTGGGTCTATGGCTACACCTTC.

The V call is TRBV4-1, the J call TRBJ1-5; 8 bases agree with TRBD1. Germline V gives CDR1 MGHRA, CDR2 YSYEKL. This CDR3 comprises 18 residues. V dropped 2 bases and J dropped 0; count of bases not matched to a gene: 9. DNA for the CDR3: TGCGCCAGCAGCCAAAATTTAGGGACAGGATATAGCAATCAGCCCCAGCATTTT. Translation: CASSQNLGTGYSNQPQHF.

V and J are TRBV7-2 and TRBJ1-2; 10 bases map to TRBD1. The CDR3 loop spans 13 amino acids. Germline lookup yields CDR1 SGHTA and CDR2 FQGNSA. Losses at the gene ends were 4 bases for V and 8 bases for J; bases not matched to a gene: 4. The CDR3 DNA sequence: TGTGCCAGCAGCTCGGGACAGGGGCACGGCTACACCTTC. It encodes CASSSGQGHGYTF.

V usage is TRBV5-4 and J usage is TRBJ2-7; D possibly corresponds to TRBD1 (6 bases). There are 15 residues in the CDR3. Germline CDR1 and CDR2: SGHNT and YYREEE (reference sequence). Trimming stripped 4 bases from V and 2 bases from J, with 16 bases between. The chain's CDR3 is CASSPIYGTTYEQYF. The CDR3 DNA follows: TGTGCCAGCAGCCCAATTTACGGGACAACCTACGAGCAGTACTTC.

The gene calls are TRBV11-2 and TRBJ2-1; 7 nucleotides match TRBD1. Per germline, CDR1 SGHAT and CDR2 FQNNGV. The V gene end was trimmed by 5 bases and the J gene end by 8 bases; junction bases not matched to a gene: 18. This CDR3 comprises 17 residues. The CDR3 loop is CASSPRTGQIIWYEQFF. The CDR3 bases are TGTGCCAGCAGCCCCAGGACAGGCCAGATAATATGGTATGAGCAGTTCTTC.

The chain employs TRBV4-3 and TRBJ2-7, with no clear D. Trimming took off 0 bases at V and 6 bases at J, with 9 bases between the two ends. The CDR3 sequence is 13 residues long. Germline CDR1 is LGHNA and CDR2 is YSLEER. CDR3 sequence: CASSQDLSREQYF. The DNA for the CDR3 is TGCGCCAGCAGCCAAGATCTGTCTCGCGAGCAGTACTTC.

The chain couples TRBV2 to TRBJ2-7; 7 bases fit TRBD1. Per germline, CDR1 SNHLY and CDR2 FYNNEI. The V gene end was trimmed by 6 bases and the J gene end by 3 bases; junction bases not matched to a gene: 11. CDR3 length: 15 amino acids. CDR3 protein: CASRADDRALYEQYF. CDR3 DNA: TGTGCCAGCAGGGCCGACGACAGGGCCCTCTACGAGCAGTACTTC.